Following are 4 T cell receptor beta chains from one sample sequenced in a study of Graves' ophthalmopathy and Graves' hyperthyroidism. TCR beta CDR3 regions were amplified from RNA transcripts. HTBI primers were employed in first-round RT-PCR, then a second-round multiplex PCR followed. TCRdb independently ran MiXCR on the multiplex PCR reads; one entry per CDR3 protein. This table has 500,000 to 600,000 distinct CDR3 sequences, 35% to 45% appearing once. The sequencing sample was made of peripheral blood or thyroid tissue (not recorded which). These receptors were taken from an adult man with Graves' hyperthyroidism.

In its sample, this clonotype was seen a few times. CDR3 protein: CSARSTDTQYF. The CDR3 nucleotides are TGCAGTGCTAGGAGCACAGATACGCAGTATTTT. The V and J genes are TRBV20-1 and TRBJ2-3, with D uncertain. In germline, CDR1 is DFQATT, CDR2 SNEGSKA (reference sequence). Between the trimmed V and J ends, which lost 3 bases and 0 bases, there was a span of 1 base. The CDR3 has 11 amino acids.

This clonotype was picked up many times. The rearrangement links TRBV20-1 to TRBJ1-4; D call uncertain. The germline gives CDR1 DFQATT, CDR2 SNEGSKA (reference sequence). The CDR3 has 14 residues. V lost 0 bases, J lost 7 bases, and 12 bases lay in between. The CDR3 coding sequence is TGCAGTGCTAGAGATGCAGAAGGTGGTGAAAAACTGTTTTTT. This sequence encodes CSARDAEGGEKLFF.

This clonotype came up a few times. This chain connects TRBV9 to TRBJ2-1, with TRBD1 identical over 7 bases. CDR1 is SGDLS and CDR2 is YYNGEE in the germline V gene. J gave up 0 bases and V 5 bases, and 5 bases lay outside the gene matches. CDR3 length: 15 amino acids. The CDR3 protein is CASSEDRSSYNEQFF. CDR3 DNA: TGTGCCAGCAGTGAGGACAGGAGCTCCTACAATGAGCAGTTCTTC.

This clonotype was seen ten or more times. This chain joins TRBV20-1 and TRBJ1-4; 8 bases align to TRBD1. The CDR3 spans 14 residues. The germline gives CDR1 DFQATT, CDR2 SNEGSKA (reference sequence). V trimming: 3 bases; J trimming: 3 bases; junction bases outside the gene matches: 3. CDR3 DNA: TGCAGTGCTAGGCAGGGGGCATCTAATGAAAAACTGTTTTTT. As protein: CSARQGASNEKLFF.